This TCR beta chain comes out of a study of T cell responses to AZD1222 COVID-19 vaccine. Study context: Second-dose groups at about 4 or about 12 weeks were pooled.

Study results and limitations: Seropositive AZD1222 recipients at baseline numbered only five or six. Sampled repertoires all dated from after the peak T cell response. Reports say nearly half of spike-specific TCRs go after unmutated variant regions.

Data came from immunoSEQ multiplex PCR; TCRdb stores just in-frame clones and leaves some out. The table includes over 100,000 clones, 90% to 95% detected once. Comment on this clone: Its antigen is as yet unknown.

With 7 bases removed from V and 0 bases from J, the gap between germline ends came to 13 bases. The germline CDR1 and CDR2 sequences are MDHEN and SYDVKM. The CDR3 runs to 15 residues. The chain recombines TRBV28 with TRBJ2-1; weak D call: TRBD2 (5 bases). This TCR was sampled from an adult in good health. This specimen was peripheral blood, taken on day 0 of AZD1222 vaccination. The CDR3 DNA follows: TGTGCCAGCAAAGATCGTGCGGGCTCCTACAATGAGCAGTTCTTC. Translating gives CASKDRAGSYNEQFF.